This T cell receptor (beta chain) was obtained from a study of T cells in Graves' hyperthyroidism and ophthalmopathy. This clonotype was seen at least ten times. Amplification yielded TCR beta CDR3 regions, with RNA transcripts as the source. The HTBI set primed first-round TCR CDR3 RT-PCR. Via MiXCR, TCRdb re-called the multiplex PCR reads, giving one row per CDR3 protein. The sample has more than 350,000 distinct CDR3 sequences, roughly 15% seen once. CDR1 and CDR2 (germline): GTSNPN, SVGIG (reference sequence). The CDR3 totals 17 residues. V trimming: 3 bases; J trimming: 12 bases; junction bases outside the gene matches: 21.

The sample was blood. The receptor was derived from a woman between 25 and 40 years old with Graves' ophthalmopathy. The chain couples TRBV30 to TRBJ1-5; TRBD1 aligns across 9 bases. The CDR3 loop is CAWSPGQGSAWTLLQHF. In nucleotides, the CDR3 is TGTGCCTGGAGCCCGGGACAGGGTTCCGCATGGACTCTTCTCCAGCATTTT.